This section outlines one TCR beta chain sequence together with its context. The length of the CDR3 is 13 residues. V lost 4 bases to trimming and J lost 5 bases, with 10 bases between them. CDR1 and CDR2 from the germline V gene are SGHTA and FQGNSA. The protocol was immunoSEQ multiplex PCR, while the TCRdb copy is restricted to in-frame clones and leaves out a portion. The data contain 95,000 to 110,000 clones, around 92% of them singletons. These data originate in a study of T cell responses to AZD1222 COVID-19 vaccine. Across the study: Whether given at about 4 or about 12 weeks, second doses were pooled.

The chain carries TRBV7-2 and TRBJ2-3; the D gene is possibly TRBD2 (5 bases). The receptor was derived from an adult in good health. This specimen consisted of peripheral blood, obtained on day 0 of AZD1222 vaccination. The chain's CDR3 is CASSSDYLDTQYF. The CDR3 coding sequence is TGTGCCAGCAGCTCCGACTATCTAGATACGCAGTATTTT.